One and the same sample provided the 25 T cell receptor beta chains below, sequenced in a study of spatial heterogeneity in lung cancer. TCRdb ran MiXCR on the 5' RACE reads and lists one entry per CDR3 protein. The sample contains about 11,000 distinct CDR3 sequences, about 3.7% of which appear only once. Described time point: sample taken at primary tumor resection. The study sequenced unsorted whole RNA from tumor, nontumor lung or frozen PBMC. The sample was normal lung tissue next to the tumor, taken at surgery. Source of these receptors: a male donor with early-stage non-small cell lung cancer.

There are many counts of this clonotype. The gene calls are TRBV18 and TRBJ1-1; 9 bases fit TRBD1. CDR1 KGHSH and CDR2 LQKENI come from the germline V gene. CDR3 length equals 17 residues. With V trimmed by 3 bases and J by 0 bases, 8 bases remained unmatched. DNA for the CDR3: TGTGCCAGCTCACCCCGAATAGGGGACAGGGTGAACACTGAAGCTTTCTTT. It codes for CASSPRIGDRVNTEAFF.

This clonotype was counted ten times or more. This chain joins TRBV3-1 and TRBJ2-3; D gene unclear. The germline V and J ends were trimmed by 2 bases and 0 bases, with 15 bases remaining between them. This CDR3 region has 17 residues. Looked up from germline, CDR1 is LGHDT and CDR2 is YNNKEL (reference sequence). The CDR3 region is CASSQFGNYWSTDTQYF. The DNA for the CDR3 is TGTGCCAGCAGCCAATTCGGCAACTACTGGAGCACAGATACGCAGTATTTT.

The chain combines TRBV30 with TRBJ2-5; D gene unclear. CDR3 length equals 11 residues. Germline V gives CDR1 GTSNPN, CDR2 SVGIG (reference sequence). V lost 3 bases and J 9 bases, leaving 11 bases between the germline ends. CDR3 sequence: CAWRGPKAQYF. CDR3 nucleotides: TGTGCCTGGAGGGGCCCGAAGGCCCAGTACTTC.

This clonotype was recorded many times. This chain links TRBV7-9 with TRBJ1-1, with 7 bases lining up with TRBD1. The trim removed 0 bases at V and 0 bases at J, leaving 4 bases unmatched. The CDR3 runs to 16 residues. The germline gives CDR1 SEHNR, CDR2 FQNEAQ (reference sequence). In nucleotides, the CDR3 is TGTGCCAGCAGCTTAGCACAGGGGTTCATGAACACTGAAGCTTTCTTT. Encoded protein: CASSLAQGFMNTEAFF.

The chain employs TRBV9 and TRBJ2-5, with TRBD2 matching over 16 bases. CDR3 length: 19 residues. In germline, CDR1 is SGDLS, CDR2 YYNGEE. The V gene end was trimmed by 4 bases and the J gene end by 4 bases; junction bases not matched to a gene: 13. This CDR3 is CASSPGTSGGARSRETQYF. The CDR3 DNA follows: TGTGCCAGCAGCCCCGGGACTAGCGGGGGGGCCAGGTCGAGAGAGACCCAGTACTTC.

This clonotype was counted many times. CDR3 amino acids: CASSPGTGGDNEQFF. Written as DNA, the CDR3 is TGTGCCAGCAGTCCGGGGACAGGGGGTGACAATGAGCAGTTCTTC. The V gene is TRBV28, the J gene TRBJ2-1, with 11 nucleotides matching TRBD1. The CDR3 totals 15 residues. Trimming removed 5 bases from V and 5 bases from J; junction bases left unmatched: 5. Germline V gives CDR1 MDHEN, CDR2 SYDVKM.

By share, this clonotype ranks as medium-sized (0.01 to 0.1%). The chain carries TRBV29-1 and TRBJ2-1; 7 bases align to TRBD1. The CDR3 sequence is 13 residues long. CDR1 SQVTM and CDR2 ANQGSEA come from the germline V gene. V lost 3 bases and J lost 9; bases outside the gene matches: 8. The CDR3 DNA follows: TGCAGCGTTGAGGGACAGTTTTCTCGTGAGCAGTTCTTC. This gives the protein CSVEGQFSREQFF.

In this sample, this clonotype turned up many times. The V call is TRBV18, the J call TRBJ2-7, with D perhaps given as TRBD1 or TRBD2 (6 bases each). In germline, CDR1 is KGHSH, CDR2 LQKENI. The CDR3 sequence is 14 residues long. V was cut by 4 bases and J by 1 base, with 11 bases left in between. The CDR3 protein is CASSHGGESYEQYF. Written as DNA, the CDR3 is TGTGCCAGCTCACACGGGGGCGAGTCCTACGAGCAGTACTTC. The complete variable domain, with remaining parts taken from reference TRBV18 and TRBJ2-7, reads NAGVMQNPRHLVRRRGQEARLRCSPMKGHSHVYWYRQLPEEGLKFMVYLQKENIIDESGMPKERFSAEFPKEGPSILRIQQVVRGDSAAYFCASSHGGESYEQYFGPGTRLTVT.

The CDR3 nucleotides are TGTGCCAGCAGCAAGCAGAGGGGTGGCTCCTACAATGAGCAGTTCTTC. This gives the protein CASSKQRGGSYNEQFF. The rearrangement uses TRBV7-2 and TRBJ2-1; TRBD1 or TRBD2 may be the D gene (5 bases each). From germline, CDR1 is SGHTA and CDR2 FQGNSA. This CDR3 has 16 amino acids. V lost 5 bases and J lost 0, with 14 bases in between.

This clonotype has ten or more counts. The chain uses TRBV3-1 and TRBJ2-2; TRBD1 is a possible D gene (6 bases). Germline assignment: CDR1 LGHDT and CDR2 YNNKEL (reference sequence). The ends were cut back, 4 bases at V and 3 bases at J, with 9 bases in the middle. This CDR3 region has 14 residues. CDR3 protein: CASSLDSYTGELFF. DNA for the CDR3: TGTGCCAGCAGCCTGGACAGTTACACCGGGGAGCTGTTTTTT.

At least ten counts were recorded for this clonotype. The chain joins TRBV4-2 to TRBJ1-6; a possible D gene is TRBD1 (5 bases). V shed 0 bases and J shed 9 bases, with 15 bases lying between them. The CDR3 covers 16 residues. The germline V gene has CDR1 LGHNA and CDR2 YNFKEQ. CDR3 bases: TGTGCCAGCAGCCAAGAAAACACCATTGGGGGTTCACCCCTCCACTTT. Encoded protein: CASSQENTIGGSPLHF.

This clonotype was picked up many times. The gene calls are TRBV4-2 and TRBJ2-7; 7 bases line up with TRBD1. The CDR3 consists of 15 residues. With V trimmed by 1 base and J by 3 bases, 6 bases remained unmatched. Germline V gene lookup returns CDR1 LGHNA and CDR2 YNFKEQ. The CDR3 spells CASSQAKDRYYEQYF. In DNA form, the CDR3 reads TGTGCCAGCAGCCAAGCCAAGGACAGGTACTACGAGCAGTACTTC.

By frequency in the sample, this clonotype is medium-sized. The rearrangement uses TRBV19 and TRBJ2-1, with 8 positions matching TRBD1. V shed 3 bases and J 1 base; nucleotides not matched to a gene: 8. CDR1 is LNHDA and CDR2 is SQIVND in the germline V gene (reference sequence). The CDR3 contains 17 residues. The CDR3 sequence: CASSIQGALGSYNEQFF. The DNA for the CDR3 is TGTGCCAGTAGTATCCAGGGGGCCTTGGGGTCCTACAATGAGCAGTTCTTC.

By share of the sample, this clonotype is medium-sized. V and J are TRBV20-1 and TRBJ2-7, with D maybe TRBD1 (5 bases). V lost 1 base and J 2 bases, leaving 15 bases between the germline ends. Germline-derived CDR1 and CDR2 are DFQATT and SNEGSKA (reference sequence). This CDR3 has 15 residues. This CDR3 reads CSARGPEQVTYEQYF. The CDR3 DNA follows: TGCAGTGCTAGAGGCCCCGAACAGGTGACCTACGAGCAGTACTTC.

This clonotype was recorded many times. The gene calls are TRBV20-1 and TRBJ2-3; 7 positions match TRBD1. The CDR3 contains 16 residues. Per the germline V gene, CDR1 is DFQATT and CDR2 is SNEGSKA (reference sequence). The trim removed 0 bases at V and 6 bases at J, leaving 12 bases unmatched. Here the CDR3 DNA reads TGCAGTGCTAGAGATAGGGAGACAGGGATTTGGGATACGCAGTATTTT. This gives the protein CSARDRETGIWDTQYF.

This clonotype was recorded many times. The rearrangement uses TRBV5-5 and TRBJ2-1; 9 bases fit TRBD1. Germline V CDR1 and CDR2: SGHKS, YYEKEE (reference sequence). Trimming removed 4 bases from V and 8 bases from J; junction bases left unmatched: 13. The CDR3 consists of 16 residues. This CDR3 is CASSGAGTGSYDEQFF. In DNA form, the CDR3 reads TGTGCCAGCAGCGGGGCCGGGACAGGGTCTTACGATGAGCAGTTCTTC.

There are many counts of this clonotype. The chain carries TRBV5-6 and TRBJ1-1, with 9 nucleotides matching TRBD1. CDR3 length: 14 residues. Germline V gene data show CDR1 as SGHDT and CDR2 as YYEEEE. V shed 4 bases, J shed 5 bases, and the junction held 6 bases outside the gene matches. The CDR3 loop is CASSRDRAQTEAFF. The CDR3 nucleotides are TGTGCCAGCAGCCGGGACAGGGCGCAGACTGAAGCTTTCTTT.

The V and J genes are TRBV6-2 or TRBV6-3 and TRBJ2-6; 12 positions match TRBD2. The V and J ends lost 6 bases and 1 base, in that order; junction bases with no gene match: 10. Germline V gene sequence: CDR1 MNHEY, CDR2 SVGEGT. The CDR3 covers 19 residues. The CDR3 DNA reads as TGTGCCAGCAGCACCGAGCAAGGGACTAGCGGGTCTGGGGCCAACGTCCTGACTTTC. Its translation: CASSTEQGTSGSGANVLTF.

V and J are TRBV7-6 and TRBJ1-1; D might be TRBD1 (5 bases). V was cut by 1 base and J by 1 base, with 10 bases left in between. CDR1 is SGHVS, CDR2 FNYEAQ, per germline. CDR3 length equals 15 residues. CDR3 DNA: TGTGCCAGCAGCTTAGATACGGGGCCGAACACTGAAGCTTTCTTT. It translates to CASSLDTGPNTEAFF. Full variable domain (missing parts from reference TRBV7-6 and TRBJ1-1): GAGVSQSPRYKVTKRGQDVALRCDPISGHVSLYWYRQALGQGPEFLTYFNYEAQQDKSGLPNDRFSAERPEGSISTLTIQRTEQRDSAMYRCASSLDTGPNTEAFFGQGTRLTVV.

This clonotype was recorded many times. V and J are TRBV30 and TRBJ1-3, with 7 bases aligning to TRBD1. The germline CDR1 and CDR2 sequences are GTSNPN and SVGIG (reference sequence). This CDR3 comprises 15 residues. With V trimmed by 0 bases and J by 0 bases, 2 bases remained unmatched. The CDR3 nucleotides are TGTGCCTGGAGTGTCACAGGGGACTCTGGAAACACCATATATTTT. Translating gives CAWSVTGDSGNTIYF.

This clonotype was counted ten times or more. V gene TRBV12-3 or TRBV12-4 combines with J gene TRBJ1-2; D is ambiguous. Trimming shortened V by 1 base and J by 5 bases, and 5 bases separated the two germline ends. The CDR3 sequence is 12 residues long. DNA of the CDR3: TGTGCCAGCAGTTTAGGTGAATATGGCTACACCTTC. Translation: CASSLGEYGYTF.

This clonotype occurred many times. This chain connects TRBV5-1 to TRBJ1-1; 8 positions agree with TRBD1. There are 14 residues in the CDR3. Trimming at V came to 2 bases and at J to 9 bases, leaving 9 bases not matched to a gene. Germline CDR1 reads SGHRS; CDR2 reads YFSETQ. CDR3 in amino acids: CASSLQPGQGKAFF. For the CDR3, the DNA is TGCGCCAGCAGCTTACAACCCGGACAGGGAAAAGCTTTCTTT.

In its sample, this clonotype is medium-sized. This sequence joins TRBV3-1 and TRBJ1-5; D remains ambiguous. This CDR3 region has 14 residues. Deletions cut 5 bases from V and 7 bases from J, with 15 bases between. The germline V gene has CDR1 LGHDT and CDR2 YNNKEL (reference sequence). The CDR3 loop reads CASSSYSDRQPQHF. The CDR3 region has the DNA TGTGCCAGCAGCTCCTACTCGGATCGACAGCCCCAGCATTTT.

Ten or more counts support this clonotype. The rearrangement links TRBV11-1 to TRBJ2-3; 8 bases agree with TRBD2. CDR1 SGHAT and CDR2 FQDESV come from the germline V gene (reference sequence). This CDR3 spans 12 amino acids. The V gene end was trimmed by 8 bases and the J gene end by 3 bases; junction bases not matched to a gene: 1. CDR3 nucleotide sequence: TGTGCCAGCGAGCGGGGGACAGATACGCAGTATTTT. It translates to CASERGTDTQYF.

The V call is TRBV29-1, the J call TRBJ2-5; 7 bases map to TRBD1. V was clipped by 7 bases and J by 2 bases; unmatched bases: 10. CDR1 SQVTM and CDR2 ANQGSEA come from the germline V gene. The CDR3 has 14 residues. In nucleotides, the CDR3 is TGCAGCGCCGACGGGACAGCGTCTCAAGAGACCCAGTACTTC. It yields the protein CSADGTASQETQYF.